This T cell receptor beta chain was recorded in a study of blood T cell repertoires in COVID-19. Authors' analysis steps: Amplifying reference gene primers gave estimates of nucleated cell counts. Measured with immunoSEQ multiplex PCR; TCRdb has only the in-frame clones, and not every one. V and J calls plus clone size are reproduced from that table; the DNA served to infer D and trimming. Here the sample spans some 86,000 clones, 85% to 90% being singletons. Deletions cut 3 bases from V and 3 bases from J, with 9 bases between. CDR1 DFQATT and CDR2 SNEGSKA come from the germline V gene (reference sequence). The CDR3 length is 13 residues. Only a few counts were recorded for this clone.

This chain joins TRBV20-1 and TRBJ1-5; the D is unclear. The sequence was obtained from an older woman with acute or convalescent COVID-19. Material for sequencing was peripheral blood. For the CDR3, the DNA is TGCAGTGCTAGTCCCAGGCTCAATCAGCCCCAGCATTTT. Translation gives CSASPRLNQPQHF.